The 9 T cell receptor beta chains given below trace back to one sample, sequenced in a study of cytomegalovirus exposure and HLA in healthy donors. PCR amplification relied on 60 Vbeta primers (plus 13 Jbeta primers). Clones were sequenced by immunoSEQ multiplex PCR, and TCRdb holds only the in-frame ones, with some missing. Among around 150,000 clones, around 79% were seen once, and the ten largest hold about 5.6%. The sequenced sample consisted of PBMCs. The source is a man aged 25-45 years in good health and CMV-seropositive.

Only one count was recorded for this clone. The chain links TRBV12-5 to TRBJ2-7; TRBD1 agrees at 9 bases. CDR1 is LGHNT and CDR2 is FRNRAP in the germline V gene. This CDR3 is built from 15 residues. Losses at the gene ends were 2 bases for V and 5 bases for J; bases not matched to a gene: 7. CDR3 sequence (DNA): TGTGCTAGTGGTTTGTTCGGGACAGGGCCTAACGAGCAGTACTTC. Its translation is CASGLFGTGPNEQYF.

Note on this clone: Other DNA sequences in this sample translate to the same CDR3. This chain connects TRBV6-5 to TRBJ1-2; 7 bases agree with TRBD1. Germline V gene data show CDR1 as MNHEY and CDR2 as SVGAGI. V shed 5 bases and J 4 bases; nucleotides not matched to a gene: 4. CDR3 size: 13 residues. The CDR3 bases are TGTGCCAGCAGTCCGGGACAGATCTATGGCTACACCTTC. The encoded protein is CASSPGQIYGYTF.

V is TRBV29-1 and J is TRBJ1-4; D not certain. This CDR3 spans 13 amino acids. Trimming took 3 bases from V and 5 from J, leaving 10 bases between them. CDR1 is SQVTM, CDR2 ANQGSEA, per germline. Here the CDR3 reads CSVDAGWNEKLFF. In DNA form, the CDR3 reads TGCAGCGTTGACGCGGGGTGGAATGAAAAACTGTTTTTT.

The sample holds a few counts of this clone. This chain joins TRBV7-9 and TRBJ2-3; D possibly corresponds to TRBD2 (6 bases). V lost 5 bases, J lost 0 bases, and 12 bases lay in between. The CDR3 is 15 amino acids. Germline values: CDR1 SEHNR, CDR2 FQNEAQ (reference sequence). In DNA, the CDR3 is TGTGCCAGCAGCAACCGGGACTCCAGCACAGATACGCAGTATTTT. This codes for CASSNRDSSTDTQYF.

This clone was observed once. Here the CDR3 DNA reads TGCGCCAGCAGCCAAGGACAACATTTAAGGCCCCAGCATTTT. Its protein is CASSQGQHLRPQHF. The chain employs TRBV4-1 and TRBJ1-5; D is uncertain. CDR1 and CDR2 (germline): MGHRA, YSYEKL. The CDR3 consists of 14 residues. Trimming removed 1 base from V and 9 bases from J, with 13 bases in between.

Points on this clone: The germline gene is not matched at one end of the junction; a read error may be the cause. The J gene is TRBJ1-2, the V gene TRBV9; D not certain. The CDR3 is 14 amino acids. CDR1 SGDLS and CDR2 YYNGEE come from the germline V gene. The CDR3 loop is CASSPINGNYSYTF. In nucleotides, the CDR3 is TGTGCCAGCAGTCCTATTAACGGTAACTATAGCTACACCTTC. Complete variable domain (other parts from reference TRBV9 and TRBJ1-2): DSGVTQTPKHLITATGQRVTLRCSPRSGDLSVYWYQQSLDQGLQFLIQYYNGEERAKGNILERFSAQQFPDLHSELNLSSLELGDSALYFCASSPINGNYSYTFGSGTRLTVV.

The J gene is TRBJ2-3, the V gene TRBV7-8, with 8 bases lining up with TRBD2. This CDR3 contains 14 residues. V lost 5 bases and J lost 4; bases outside the gene matches: 5. The germline CDR1 and CDR2 sequences are SGHVS and FQNEAQ. This chain's CDR3 is CASSRTSSADTQYF. The CDR3 DNA reads as TGTGCCAGCAGCCGGACTAGCTCCGCAGATACGCAGTATTTT.

The CDR3 spells CASSLDGQRTDTQYF. CDR3 coding DNA: TGTGCCAGCAGCCTGGACGGACAGCGCACAGATACGCAGTATTTT. The chain employs TRBV7-9 and TRBJ2-3; weak D call: TRBD1 (6 bases). The length of the CDR3 is 15 residues. The germline CDR1 and CDR2 sequences are SEHNR and FQNEAQ (reference sequence). Trimming removed 5 bases at V and 1 base at J, with 13 bases between.

V usage is TRBV6-1 and J usage is TRBJ1-6; D possibly corresponds to TRBD1 (5 bases). This CDR3 is 12 amino acids long. Trimming left V 2 bases short and J 15 bases short, with 11 bases between. CDR1 is MNHNS and CDR2 is SASEGT in the germline V gene. CDR3 DNA sequence: TGTGCCAGCAGTGAACCCCCGGGGGGCCTCCACTTT. Its translation: CASSEPPGGLHF.